Listed below are T cell receptor beta chains from one sample, sequenced in a study of blood T cell repertoires in COVID-19. Assay: immunoSEQ multiplex PCR; the TCRdb copy retains only in-frame clones and omits some. The table lists about 220,000 clones, about nine tenths of them singletons. Sample: PBMCs or T cells enriched from blood (not recorded which). The receptors stem from a woman in her 40s with acute COVID-19. CDR3s include the opening cysteine and the closing phenylalanine or tryptophan. The D gene is left open where the match is weak. Size is omitted from some rows. Given values are once, few, many or a class for expanded clones.

size	V	D	J	DNA	CDR3
NA	TRBV13	NA	TRBJ1-5	TGTGCCAGCAGCCCGAACAGGGAACAGCCCCAGCATTTT	CASSPNREQPQHF
once	TRBV6-5	NA	TRBJ1-1	TGTGCCAGCACAAGGCAGGTGCTAATTGATGAAGCTTTCTTT	CASTRQVLIDEAFF
NA	TRBV18	NA	TRBJ1-5	TGTGCCAGCTCACCGGCCCGGGGAGGCAATCAGCCCCAGCATTTT	CASSPARGGNQPQHF
NA	TRBV5-4	TRBD2	TRBJ2-1	TGTGCCAGCAGCTTGGCGGGGGGGGGCCTCAGGAATGAGCAGTTCTTC	CASSLAGGGLRNEQFF
NA	TRBV5-5	TRBD1	TRBJ2-5	TGTGCCAGCAGCGGGGACAGCCAAGAGACCCAGTACTTC	CASSGDSQETQYF
NA	TRBV18	NA	TRBJ1-3	TGTGCCAGCTCACCCCTCGCCAGGGACACCAGCTCTGGAAACACCATATATTTT	CASSPLARDTSSGNTIYF
NA	TRBV10-3	NA	TRBJ1-5	TGTGCCATCAGTGAGTCGAAGGGGCCTAGCAATCAGCCCCAGCATTTT	CAISESKGPSNQPQHF
NA	TRBV19	NA	TRBJ1-1	TGTGCCAGTAGTATAAATCATTACACTGAAGCTTTCTTT	CASSINHYTEAFF
NA	TRBV3-1/TRBV3-2	TRBD1	TRBJ2-7	TGTGCCAGCAGCCCCACCTCCGGGACAGGCTTCTCCTACGAGCAGTACTTC	CASSPTSGTGFSYEQYF
once	TRBV10-1	NA	TRBJ2-2	TGCGCCAGCAGTGCGGAGGGTCGGGCGAACACCGGGGAGCTGTTTTTT	CASSAEGRANTGELFF
NA	TRBV24-1	NA	TRBJ1-2	TGTGCCACCAGTGACCACGGGTTTAACTATGGCTACACCTTC	CATSDHGFNYGYTF
NA	TRBV10-3	NA	TRBJ1-6	TGTGCCATCGCAGGGGCTGGGGATTCACCCCTCCACTTT	CAIAGAGDSPLHF
NA	TRBV4-1	TRBD1	TRBJ1-2	TGCGCCAGCGCTGGGACAGCCACTTCTCGGGACTATGGCTACACCTTC	CASAGTATSRDYGYTF
NA	TRBV7-8	TRBD1	TRBJ2-3	TGTGCCAGCAGCTTAGAGAGACAGGGTACAGATACGCAGTATTTT	CASSLERQGTDTQYF
NA	TRBV7-8	NA	TRBJ1-1	TGTGCCAGCAGCCCTGGTCGGGATCCGTACACTGAAGCTTTCTTT	CASSPGRDPYTEAFF
NA	TRBV18	NA	TRBJ2-5	TGTGCCAGCTCACCACAACAGGGCCAAGAGACCCAGTACTTC	CASSPQQGQETQYF
NA	TRBV30	NA	TRBJ2-2	TGTGCCTCCGTTACCCTTTTAGACAGGAACACCGGGGAGCTGTTTTTT	CASVTLLDRNTGELFF
NA	TRBV28	NA	TRBJ1-5	TGTGCCAGCAGCCTTACAGGAAATAGCAATCAGCCCCAGCATTTT	CASSLTGNSNQPQHF
many	TRBV5-8	TRBD1	TRBJ2-2	TGTGCCAGCAGCGTGGACAGGGGCCGCACCGGGGAGCTGTTTTTT	CASSVDRGRTGELFF
NA	TRBV6-4	NA	TRBJ1-1	TGTGCCAGCAGTGCGACATGGGGAGGAACTGAAGCTTTCTTT	CASSATWGGTEAFF
NA	TRBV19	TRBD1	TRBJ2-2	TGTGCCAGTAGTATTATAGGGACAGGGAACACCGGGGAGCTGTTTTTT	CASSIIGTGNTGELFF
NA	TRBV10-3	NA	TRBJ1-1	TGTGCCATCAGACAGGGCGAAACTGAAGCTTTCTTT	CAIRQGETEAFF
few	TRBV19	NA	TRBJ1-1	TGTGCCAGTGTAGGGGCAGGGGCAACCGAAGCTTTCTTT	CASVGAGATEAFF
NA	TRBV18	NA	TRBJ1-6	TGTGCCAGCTCACCGCCGGGTTCACCCCTCCACTTT	CASSPPGSPLHF
NA	TRBV6-6	NA	TRBJ1-1	TGTGCCAGCAGCCAACGGGGCACTGAAGCTTTCTTT	CASSQRGTEAFF
NA	TRBV5-1	TRBD1	TRBJ2-1	TGCGCCAGCAGTAGACAGGGGGCTCGCTCCTACAATGAGCAGTTCTTC	CASSRQGARSYNEQFF
once	TRBV19	NA	TRBJ1-1	TGTGCCAGCAAGCATGCCACGGGAGGGCACACTGAAGCTTTCTTT	CASKHATGGHTEAFF
NA	TRBV9	TRBD1	TRBJ1-6	TGTGCCAGCAGTACAGGACAGGCCAATTCACCCCTCCACTTT	CASSTGQANSPLHF
NA	TRBV6-1	TRBD1	TRBJ1-6	TGTGCCAGCAGTGAACGGACAGGGGGAACGAGTTCACCCCTCCACTTT	CASSERTGGTSSPLHF
NA	TRBV29-1	NA	TRBJ1-2	TGCAGCGTTGGGCCCAGGGGCGGATATGGCTACACCTTC	CSVGPRGGYGYTF
NA	TRBV15	NA	TRBJ1-5	TGTGCCACCAGCAGAGATTATGGCCAGCCCCAGCATTTT	CATSRDYGQPQHF
NA	TRBV6-5	NA	TRBJ2-2	TGTGCCAGCAGCTGGAGCACCGGGGAGCTGTTTTTT	CASSWSTGELFF
once	TRBV6-5	TRBD1	TRBJ1-2	TGTGCCAGCAGTTCCAGACAGGGGCTGGGTGGCTACACCTTC	CASSSRQGLGGYTF
NA	TRBV2	NA	TRBJ1-1	TGTGCCAGCAGTAGCTCGGGATACACTGAAGCTTTCTTT	CASSSSGYTEAFF
NA	TRBV11-2	TRBD2	TRBJ2-5	TGTGCCAGCAGCTTATGGTGGGGAGTAGCGGGGTTACAAGAGACCCAGTACTTC	CASSLWWGVAGLQETQYF
NA	TRBV11-2	NA	TRBJ1-1	TGTGCCAGCAGCTCGCTTCGGGAGGATGCGAGGGTAGCTTTCTTT	CASSSLREDARVAFF
NA	TRBV19	TRBD2	TRBJ2-3	TGTGCCAGTAGTAGGGGGACTAGTCAAGATACGCAGTATTTT	CASSRGTSQDTQYF
NA	TRBV19	TRBD1	TRBJ1-1	TGTGCCAGTAGTATGTGGGGGACAGGGGACACTGAAGCTTTCTTT	CASSMWGTGDTEAFF
NA	TRBV5-5	NA	TRBJ1-5	TGTGCCCGCCGGCCGGGGGGGGCAGGTCAGCCCCAGCATTTT	CARRPGGAGQPQHF
NA	TRBV5-6	NA	TRBJ2-1	TGTGCCAGCAGCGTTGGGGGGTCCAATGAGCAGTTCTTC	CASSVGGSNEQFF
once	TRBV27	NA	TRBJ1-1	TGTGCCAGCAGCGGGATTTATTTGACTGAAGCTTTCTTT	CASSGIYLTEAFF
NA	TRBV7-8	NA	TRBJ1-2	TGTGCCAGCAGCGTCAACCAGGGTGTGGTCTATGGCTACACCTTC	CASSVNQGVVYGYTF
NA	TRBV4-1	NA	TRBJ1-3	TGCGCCAGCAGCCAAGGTGGCGGGCCATTCTCTGGAAACACCATATATTTT	CASSQGGGPFSGNTIYF
NA	TRBV9	TRBD1	TRBJ1-2	TGTGCCAGCAGCTCGGTCGGGACAGGGGCTGACTATGGCTACACCTTC	CASSSVGTGADYGYTF
NA	TRBV3-1/TRBV3-2	TRBD2	TRBJ2-1	TGTGCCAGCACTAGCGGGGTCCTCTACAATGAGCAGTTCTTC	CASTSGVLYNEQFF
NA	TRBV20-1	TRBD1	TRBJ1-1	TGCAGTGCTAGTAACGCGGGCAGGGGGGACACTGAAGCTTTCTTT	CSASNAGRGDTEAFF
NA	TRBV30	NA	TRBJ1-1	TGTGCCTGGAGTCGGTTCAAACGGGACACTGAAGCTTTCTTT	CAWSRFKRDTEAFF
NA	TRBV18	NA	TRBJ2-3	TGTGCCAGCTCACACGAGGGGGGGCTGTATGATACGCAGTATTTT	CASSHEGGLYDTQYF
NA	TRBV5-6	NA	TRBJ2-2	TGTGCCAGCAGCTTGATAGTAGTGCCCACCGGGGAGCTGTTTTTT	CASSLIVVPTGELFF
NA	TRBV3-1/TRBV3-2	TRBD1	TRBJ2-2	TGTGCCAGCAGCCCTCAAGGGGGCAGTTACACCGGGGAGCTGTTTTTT	CASSPQGGSYTGELFF
NA	TRBV7-9	NA	TRBJ1-2	TGTGCCAGCAGCTATGGGACTGGGGTCGGTGGCTACACCTTC	CASSYGTGVGGYTF
NA	TRBV6-5	NA	TRBJ2-2	TGTGCCAGCAGATACAGAACGGCCGGGGAGCTGTTTTTT	CASRYRTAGELFF